The 24 T cell receptor beta chains listed next were all sequenced from one sample in a study of breast tumors, draining lymph nodes, adjacent tissues. Each CDR3 protein gets one entry after TCRdb re-called the multiplex PCR reads with MiXCR. The profile covers 60,000 to 65,000 distinct CDR3 sequences, with approximately 54% appearing a single time and approximately 19% taken by the ten largest. Material for sequencing was breast tumor tissue. All receptors derive from a female donor with breast cancer. Some clones in this sample may be carry-over from other donors' samples.

The genes are TRBV7-9 and TRBJ2-3; D may be TRBD1 (6 bases). V lost 5 bases and J 4 bases, leaving 22 bases between the germline ends. Germline-derived CDR1 and CDR2 are SEHNR and FQNEAQ (reference sequence). The CDR3 is 17 residues long. The CDR3 loop reads CASSISRNRDFADTQYF. Here the CDR3 DNA reads TGTGCCAGCAGCATTAGTAGGAACAGGGATTTCGCAGATACGCAGTATTTT.

The chain employs TRBV15 and TRBJ2-5, with 12 bases identical to TRBD2. Per germline, CDR1 LNHNV and CDR2 YYDKDF (reference sequence). V lost 0 bases, J lost 5 bases, and 7 bases stayed unmatched. This CDR3 is built from 17 residues. CDR3 coding DNA: TGTGCCACCAGCAGAGATCGGCTAGCGGGAGGGCGTGAGACCCAGTACTTC. As protein: CATSRDRLAGGRETQYF.

Written as DNA, the CDR3 is TGTGCCAGCAGCGGGGGCGCACCCCTCCACTTT. Residues: CASSGGAPLHF. V gene TRBV2 combines with J gene TRBJ1-6; TRBD1 might be the D (6 bases). Trimming shortened V by 6 bases and J by 11 bases, and 8 bases separated the two germline ends. The length of the CDR3 is 11 residues. Germline CDR1 SNHLY, CDR2 FYNNEI.

V and J are TRBV9 and TRBJ2-3, with 11 positions matching TRBD2. Per germline, CDR1 SGDLS and CDR2 YYNGEE. J lost 6 bases, V lost 4 bases, and 10 bases had no gene match. The CDR3 is 16 amino acids. CDR3 in amino acids: CASSSKLAGEEDTQYF. CDR3 coding DNA: TGTGCCAGCAGCTCAAAACTAGCGGGAGAGGAGGATACGCAGTATTTT. The complete variable domain, with remaining parts taken from reference TRBV9 and TRBJ2-3, reads DSGVTQTPKHLITATGQRVTLRCSPRSGDLSVYWYQQSLDQGLQFLIQYYNGEERAKGNILERFSAQQFPDLHSELNLSSLELGDSALYFCASSSKLAGEEDTQYFGPGTRLTVL.

The chain joins TRBV2 to TRBJ2-7, with no clear D. Germline V lookup: CDR1 SNHLY, CDR2 FYNNEI. The CDR3 runs 12 residues. Trimming left V 7 bases short and J 5 bases short, with 12 bases between. CDR3 region: CASTLSGDEQYF. The CDR3 nucleotides read TGTGCCAGCACCCTCTCGGGCGACGAGCAGTACTTC.

This clonotype occurred a few times. This chain connects TRBV7-6 to TRBJ2-1; 7 bases line up with TRBD2. Germline V gene lookup returns CDR1 SGHVS and CDR2 FNYEAQ. The ends lost 5 bases at V and 8 bases at J; junction bases unmatched: 15. The CDR3 is 16 amino acids. The CDR3 protein is CASSASPGLPRDEQFF. As DNA, the CDR3 is TGTGCCAGCAGCGCCTCTCCGGGACTACCTAGAGATGAGCAGTTCTTC.

The sample holds many counts of this clonotype. The chain is built from TRBV3-1 and TRBJ2-3; a weak D match, TRBD2 (6 bases). V was pared by 3 bases and J by 0 bases, with 7 bases between. This CDR3 is 14 amino acids long. In germline, CDR1 is LGHDT, CDR2 YNNKEL (reference sequence). The CDR3 loop reads CASSQTSSTDTQYF. The CDR3 nucleotides are TGTGCCAGCAGCCAGACTAGTAGCACAGATACGCAGTATTTT.

To note about this clonotype: The junction and the germline gene differ at one end; a read error may be behind it. This sequence joins TRBV7-3 and TRBJ1-2; D gene unclear. From germline, CDR1 is SGHTA and CDR2 FQGTGA. This CDR3 spans 15 amino acids. This CDR3 is CASSPRGVANYGYPF. The CDR3 bases are TGTGCCAGCAGCCCCCGTGGGGTTGCTAACTATGGCTACCCCTTC.

The V gene is TRBV2, the J gene TRBJ2-5; 8 bases line up with TRBD2. Trimming cost V 7 bases and J 4 bases; bases outside gene matches: 2. CDR3 size: 12 residues. Germline V CDR1 and CDR2: SNHLY, FYNNEI. This chain's CDR3 is CASNLAGETQYF. Written as DNA, the CDR3 is TGTGCCAGCAACCTAGCGGGAGAGACCCAGTACTTC.

This clonotype was counted many times. The genes are TRBV28 and TRBJ2-3; no firm D call. The CDR3 is 12 residues long. CDR1 is MDHEN, CDR2 SYDVKM, per germline. Trimming took off 4 bases at V and 3 bases at J, with 5 bases between the two ends. CDR3 residues: CASSSPTDTQYF. The CDR3 nucleotides read TGTGCCAGCAGTTCTCCGACAGATACGCAGTATTTT.

The gene calls are TRBV5-1 and TRBJ1-6, with D uncertain. Trimming removed 0 bases at V and 10 bases at J, with 14 bases between. This CDR3 is 15 amino acids long. The germline gives CDR1 SGHRS, CDR2 YFSETQ. CDR3 sequence (DNA): TGCGCCAGCAGCTTGGATAATTTAGGCAACTCACCCCTCCACTTT. Amino acids: CASSLDNLGNSPLHF.

The gene calls are TRBV7-3 and TRBJ2-3; 10 bases are a match to TRBD2. There are 16 residues in the CDR3. In germline, CDR1 is SGHTA, CDR2 FQGTGA. V lost 1 base to trimming and J lost 4 bases; unmatched junction nucleotides: 5. CDR3 sequence reads: CASSLKAGGQSDTQYF. The DNA for the CDR3 is TGTGCCAGCAGCTTAAAAGCGGGGGGGCAATCAGATACGCAGTATTTT.

On this clonotype: Being one base from a much bigger clone, this may be a read error. The rearrangement joins TRBV6-2 or TRBV6-3 to TRBJ2-5; 7 bases match TRBD2. Germline V gene sequence: CDR1 MNHEY, CDR2 SVGEGT. The CDR3 extends over 13 amino acids. This CDR3 is CVSRRLAPETQYF. CDR3 coding DNA: TGTGTCAGCCGAAGACTAGCTCCAGAGACCCAGTACTTC.

In its sample, this clonotype is medium-sized. This chain uses TRBV19 with TRBJ1-6, with 11 bases fitting TRBD1. Trimming took 4 bases from V and 10 from J; bases not matched to a gene: 3. Germline CDR1 and CDR2: LNHDA and SQIVND (reference sequence). The CDR3 consists of 14 residues. The CDR3 DNA sequence: TGTGCCAGTAGTACCGGGACAGGGGGATCACCCCTCCACTTT. Translated, it gives CASSTGTGGSPLHF.

This sequence joins TRBV5-1 and TRBJ1-6; 9 nucleotides line up with TRBD1. The J segment lost 7 bases and the V segment lost 4 bases, leaving 12 bases of the junction unmatched. The CDR3 length is 17 residues. CDR1 is SGHRS and CDR2 is YFSETQ in the germline V gene. The DNA for the CDR3 is TGCGCCAGCAGCACCGTCCCGGGACAGGGAGGCAATTCACCCCTCCACTTT. The encoded protein is CASSTVPGQGGNSPLHF.

V is TRBV20-1 and J is TRBJ2-7, with 9 bases lining up with TRBD2. The CDR3 extends over 14 amino acids. Germline V lookup: CDR1 DFQATT, CDR2 SNEGSKA (reference sequence). V lost 3 bases and J lost 5; bases outside the gene matches: 8. CDR3 in DNA: TGCAGTGCTAGCCCCGGGACTAGCAAGGACGAGCAGTACTTC. Amino acids: CSASPGTSKDEQYF.

This chain connects TRBV7-3 to TRBJ1-2, with 7 bases that match TRBD1. There are 15 residues in the CDR3. Germline loops: CDR1 SGHTA, CDR2 FQGTGA. The J segment lost 3 bases and the V segment lost 3 bases, leaving 7 bases of the junction unmatched. CDR3 sequence reads: CASSFLQGWDYGYTF. CDR3 nucleotides: TGTGCCAGCAGCTTCCTACAGGGGTGGGACTATGGCTACACCTTC.

The chain is built from TRBV19 and TRBJ1-5, with unresolved D. The germline gives CDR1 LNHDA, CDR2 SQIVND (reference sequence). Between the trimmed V and J ends, which lost 2 bases and 3 bases, there was a span of 11 bases. CDR3 size: 15 residues. The CDR3 region has the DNA TGTGCCAGTAGTATAATCTCTGGGTTCAATCAGCCCCAGCATTTT. This codes for CASSIISGFNQPQHF.

This chain uses TRBV19 with TRBJ1-5, with D possibly TRBD1 on 5 matching bases. The CDR3 runs 14 residues. Germline loops: CDR1 LNHDA, CDR2 SQIVND (reference sequence). Trimming stripped 6 bases from V and 7 bases from J, with 16 bases between. The CDR3 sequence is CASRDPGTYQPQHF. CDR3 DNA: TGTGCCAGTAGGGATCCAGGGACGTACCAGCCCCAGCATTTT.

The chain recombines TRBV2 with TRBJ1-2; D not resolved. The length of the CDR3 is 13 residues. Trimming removed 2 bases at V and 12 bases at J, with 16 bases between. CDR1 and CDR2 (germline): SNHLY, FYNNEI. The CDR3 loop reads CASSERNQSPDTF. The CDR3 DNA follows: TGTGCCAGCAGTGAAAGGAACCAGAGCCCGGACACCTTC.

The V and J genes are TRBV11-2 and TRBJ2-1; 7 bases map to TRBD2. V dropped 5 bases and J dropped 5; count of bases not matched to a gene: 9. CDR3 length: 15 amino acids. Germline CDR1 and CDR2: SGHAT and FQNNGV. The CDR3, as DNA: TGTGCCAGCAGCCGCGGGGGTACTAGGAACAATGAGCAGTTCTTC. Translated, it gives CASSRGGTRNNEQFF. Combining the CDR3 with reference TRBV11-2 and TRBJ2-1 gives the whole variable domain EAGVAQSPRYKIIEKRQSVAFWCNPISGHATLYWYQQILGQGPKLLIQFQNNGVVDDSQLPKDRFSAERLKGVDSTLKIQPAKLEDSAVYLCASSRGGTRNNEQFFGPGTRLTVL.

The chain employs TRBV25-1 and TRBJ2-1; 12 bases line up with TRBD2. The CDR3 contains 14 residues. V trimming: 7 bases; J trimming: 8 bases; junction bases outside the gene matches: 6. Germline-derived CDR1 and CDR2 are MGHDK and SYGVNS. DNA of the CDR3: TGTGCCAGCACCCGGGGACTAGCGGGCGATGAGCAGTTCTTC. Amino acids: CASTRGLAGDEQFF.

Sample share makes this clonotype large. The chain couples TRBV7-2 to TRBJ2-7, with D perhaps matching TRBD1 or TRBD2 (5 bases each). This CDR3 region has 14 residues. Between the trimmed V and J ends, which lost 6 bases and 1 base, there was a span of 13 bases. Germline assignment: CDR1 SGHTA and CDR2 FQGNSA. The DNA for the CDR3 is TGTGCCAGCAGAATGGCAGGGAGTTCCTACGAGCAGTACTTC. It is translated as CASRMAGSSYEQYF.

The J gene is TRBJ2-1, the V gene TRBV25-1, with D possibly TRBD1 on 6 matching bases. V was cut by 7 bases and J by 1 base, with 20 bases left in between. Per germline, CDR1 MGHDK and CDR2 SYGVNS. The CDR3 runs to 17 residues. The CDR3 DNA sequence: TGTGCCAGCACATCAGTCAGGTCCAGGGGATCCTACAATGAGCAGTTCTTC. As protein: CASTSVRSRGSYNEQFF.